What follows describes a single T cell receptor (beta chain). This sample is part of a study of shared clonotypes between healthy human individuals. Study context: The study used three CD4 naive, three CD4 memory, two CD8 naive and one CD8 memory plate per donor.

Trimming removed 5 bases from V and 2 bases from J; junction bases left unmatched: 6. Germline CDR1 is KGHSH and CDR2 is LQKENI. CDR3 length: 14 residues. Over several immunoSEQ plates, each subset's genomic DNA was distributed in even portions. Produced via immunoSEQ multiplex PCR; TCRdb's table is partial and in-frame only. The table has just over 2,000,000 clones, approximately 95% seen once. Every one of the donors was a Caucasian adult that lived in Nashville, Tennessee. The chain links TRBV18 to TRBJ2-7, with 7 nucleotides matching TRBD2. Sequencing used naive CD4+ T cells sorted from blood. Subset meaning: CD45RA+ positively selected. The TCR sequence derives from a man aged 18 to 30 in good health. The CDR3: CASSKTSATYEQYF. In DNA form, the CDR3 reads TGTGCCAGCTCAAAAACTAGCGCAACCTACGAGCAGTACTTC.